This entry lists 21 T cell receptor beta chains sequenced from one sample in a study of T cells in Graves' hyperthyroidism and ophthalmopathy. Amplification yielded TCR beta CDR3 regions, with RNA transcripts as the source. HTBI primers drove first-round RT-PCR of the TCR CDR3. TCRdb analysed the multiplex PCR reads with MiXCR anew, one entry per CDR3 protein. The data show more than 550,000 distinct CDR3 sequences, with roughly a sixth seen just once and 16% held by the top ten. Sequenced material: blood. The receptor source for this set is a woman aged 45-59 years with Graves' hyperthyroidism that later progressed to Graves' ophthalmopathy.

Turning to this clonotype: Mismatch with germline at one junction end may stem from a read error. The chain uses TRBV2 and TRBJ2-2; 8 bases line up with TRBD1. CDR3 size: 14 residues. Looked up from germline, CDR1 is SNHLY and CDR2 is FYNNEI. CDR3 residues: CASSQKQGAGELFF. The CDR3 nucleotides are TGCGCCAGCAGCCAAAAACAGGGGGCCGGGGAGCTGTTTTTT. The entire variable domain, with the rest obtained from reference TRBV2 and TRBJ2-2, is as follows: EPEVTQTPSHQVTQMGQEVILRCVPISNHLYFYWYRQILGQKVEFLVSFYNNEISEKSEIFDDQFSVERPDGSNFTLKIRSTKLEDSAMYFCASSQKQGAGELFFGEGSRLTVL.

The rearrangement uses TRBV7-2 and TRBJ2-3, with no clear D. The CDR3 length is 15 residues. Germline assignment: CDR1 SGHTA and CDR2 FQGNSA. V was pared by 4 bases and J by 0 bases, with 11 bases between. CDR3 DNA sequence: TGTGCCAGCAGCTACCGGACGGTTAGCACAGATACGCAGTATTTT. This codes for CASSYRTVSTDTQYF.

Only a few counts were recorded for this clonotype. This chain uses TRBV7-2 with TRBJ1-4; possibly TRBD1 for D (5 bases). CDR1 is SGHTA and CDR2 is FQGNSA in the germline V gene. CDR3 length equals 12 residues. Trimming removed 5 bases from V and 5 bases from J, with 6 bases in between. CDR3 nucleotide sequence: TGTGCCAGCAGCCGGGGGAATGAAAAACTGTTTTTT. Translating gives CASSRGNEKLFF.

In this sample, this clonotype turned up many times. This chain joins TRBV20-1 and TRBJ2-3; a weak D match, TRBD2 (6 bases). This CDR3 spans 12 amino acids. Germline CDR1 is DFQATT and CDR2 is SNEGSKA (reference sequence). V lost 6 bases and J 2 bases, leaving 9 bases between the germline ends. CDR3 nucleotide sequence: TGCAGTGCATTAGCGGCCACAGATACGCAGTATTTT. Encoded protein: CSALAATDTQYF.

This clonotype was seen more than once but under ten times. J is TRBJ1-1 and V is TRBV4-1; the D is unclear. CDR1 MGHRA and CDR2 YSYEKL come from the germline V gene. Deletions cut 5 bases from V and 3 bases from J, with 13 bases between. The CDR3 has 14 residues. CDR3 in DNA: TGCGCCAGCAGCATAAGCCGGGAATACACTGAAGCTTTCTTT. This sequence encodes CASSISREYTEAFF.

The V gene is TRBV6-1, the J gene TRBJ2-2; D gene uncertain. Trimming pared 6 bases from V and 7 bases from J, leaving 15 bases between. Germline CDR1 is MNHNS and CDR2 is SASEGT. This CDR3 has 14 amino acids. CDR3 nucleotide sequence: TGTGCCAGCAGGGAGCCCAGCTCAGGCGGGGAGCTGTTTTTT. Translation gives CASREPSSGGELFF.

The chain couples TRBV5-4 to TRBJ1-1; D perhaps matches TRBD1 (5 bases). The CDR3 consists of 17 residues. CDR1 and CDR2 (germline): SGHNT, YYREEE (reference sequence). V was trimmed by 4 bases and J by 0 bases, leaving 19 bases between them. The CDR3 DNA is TGTGCCAGCAGCCCCCTCCCCGGACAAACTATGAACACTGAAGCTTTCTTT. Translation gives CASSPLPGQTMNTEAFF.

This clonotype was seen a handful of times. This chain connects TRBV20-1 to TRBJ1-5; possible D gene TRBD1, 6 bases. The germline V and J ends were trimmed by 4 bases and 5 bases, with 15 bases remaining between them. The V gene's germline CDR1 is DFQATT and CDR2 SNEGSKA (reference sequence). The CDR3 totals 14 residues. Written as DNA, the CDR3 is TGCAGTGCTACAGGGACTCAGGGGCATCAGCCCCAGCATTTT. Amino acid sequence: CSATGTQGHQPQHF.

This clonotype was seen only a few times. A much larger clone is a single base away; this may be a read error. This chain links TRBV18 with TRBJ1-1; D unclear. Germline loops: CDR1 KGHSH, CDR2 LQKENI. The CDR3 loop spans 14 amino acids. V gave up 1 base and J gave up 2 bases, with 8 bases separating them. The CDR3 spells CASSPRSINTEAFF. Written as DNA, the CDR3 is TGTGCCAGCTCACCACGGTCTATAAACACTGAAGCTTTCTTT.

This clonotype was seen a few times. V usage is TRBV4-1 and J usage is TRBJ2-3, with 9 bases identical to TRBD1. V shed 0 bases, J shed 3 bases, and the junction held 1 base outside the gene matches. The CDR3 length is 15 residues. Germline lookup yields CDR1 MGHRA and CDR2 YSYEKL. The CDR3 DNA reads TGCGCCAGCAGCCAAGAGGGACAGGGAACAGATACGCAGTATTTT. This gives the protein CASSQEGQGTDTQYF.

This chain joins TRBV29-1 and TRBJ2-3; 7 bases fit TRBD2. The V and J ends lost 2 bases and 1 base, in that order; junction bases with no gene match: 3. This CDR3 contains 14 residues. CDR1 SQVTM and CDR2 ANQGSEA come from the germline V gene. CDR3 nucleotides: TGCAGCGTTGAACTCGCGGGGGGCACAGATACGCAGTATTTT. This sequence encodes CSVELAGGTDTQYF.

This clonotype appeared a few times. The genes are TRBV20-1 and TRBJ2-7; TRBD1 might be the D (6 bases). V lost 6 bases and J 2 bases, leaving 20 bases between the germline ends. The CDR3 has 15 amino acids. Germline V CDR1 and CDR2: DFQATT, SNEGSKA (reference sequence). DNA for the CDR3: TGCAGTGCGAACAGGGTAACCAAAGACCCCTACGAGCAGTACTTC. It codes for CSANRVTKDPYEQYF.

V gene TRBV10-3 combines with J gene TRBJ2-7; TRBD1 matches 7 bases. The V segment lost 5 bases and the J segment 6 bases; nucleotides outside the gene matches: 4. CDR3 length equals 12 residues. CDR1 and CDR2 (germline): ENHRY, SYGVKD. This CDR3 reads CAISKDRLEQYF. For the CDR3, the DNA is TGTGCCATCAGTAAGGACAGGCTCGAGCAGTACTTC.

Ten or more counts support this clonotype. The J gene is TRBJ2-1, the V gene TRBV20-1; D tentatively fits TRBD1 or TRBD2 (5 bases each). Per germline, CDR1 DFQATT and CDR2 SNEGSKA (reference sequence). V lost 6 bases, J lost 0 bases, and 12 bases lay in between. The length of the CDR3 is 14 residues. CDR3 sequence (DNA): TGCAGTGCCCGGGACCTTAGCTCCTACAATGAGCAGTTCTTC. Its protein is CSARDLSSYNEQFF.

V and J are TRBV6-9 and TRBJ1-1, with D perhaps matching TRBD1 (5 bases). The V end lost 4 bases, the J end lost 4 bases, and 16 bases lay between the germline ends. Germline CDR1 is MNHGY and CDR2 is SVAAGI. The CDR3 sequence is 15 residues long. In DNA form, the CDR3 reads TGTGCCAGCAGTTCCGGAGGGACGTGGGGCACTGAAGCTTTCTTT. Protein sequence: CASSSGGTWGTEAFF.

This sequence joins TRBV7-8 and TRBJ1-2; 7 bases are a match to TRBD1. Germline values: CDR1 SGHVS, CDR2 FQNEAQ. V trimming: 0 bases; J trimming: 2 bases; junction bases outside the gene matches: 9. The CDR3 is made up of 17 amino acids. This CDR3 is CASSLARRSGGNYGYTF. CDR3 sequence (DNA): TGTGCCAGCAGCTTAGCCAGACGGTCAGGGGGGAACTATGGCTACACCTTC.

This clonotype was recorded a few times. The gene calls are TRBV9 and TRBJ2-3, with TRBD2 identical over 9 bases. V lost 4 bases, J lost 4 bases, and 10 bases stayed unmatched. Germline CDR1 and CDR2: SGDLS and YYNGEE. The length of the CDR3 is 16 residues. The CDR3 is CASSPRGGGASDTQYF. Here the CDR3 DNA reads TGTGCCAGCAGCCCCCGAGGCGGGGGGGCCTCAGATACGCAGTATTTT.

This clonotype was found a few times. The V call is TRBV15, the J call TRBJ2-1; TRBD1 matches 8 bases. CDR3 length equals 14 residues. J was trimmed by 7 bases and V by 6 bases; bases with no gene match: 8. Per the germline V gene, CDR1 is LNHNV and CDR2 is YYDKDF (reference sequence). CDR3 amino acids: CATRGAGGWNEQFF. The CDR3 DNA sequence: TGTGCCACCAGAGGGGCAGGGGGCTGGAATGAGCAGTTCTTC.

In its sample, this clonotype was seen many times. The chain's CDR3 is CASSLYTGNPEAFF. In DNA form, the CDR3 reads TGTGCCAGCAGCCTATACACAGGTAACCCTGAAGCTTTCTTT. The chain recombines TRBV3-1 with TRBJ1-1; possible D gene TRBD1, 5 bases. This CDR3 has 14 amino acids. Germline lookup yields CDR1 LGHDT and CDR2 YNNKEL (reference sequence). V was shortened by 4 bases and J by 6 bases, with 15 bases between the two germline ends.

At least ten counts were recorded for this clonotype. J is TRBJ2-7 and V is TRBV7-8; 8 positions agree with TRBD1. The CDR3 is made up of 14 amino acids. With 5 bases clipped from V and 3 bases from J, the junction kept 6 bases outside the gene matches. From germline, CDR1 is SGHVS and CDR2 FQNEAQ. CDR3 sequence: CASSPGQDGYEQYF. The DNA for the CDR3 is TGTGCCAGCAGCCCGGGACAGGACGGCTACGAGCAGTACTTC. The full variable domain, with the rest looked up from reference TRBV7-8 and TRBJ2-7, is GAGVSQSPRYKVAKRGQDVALRCDPISGHVSLFWYQQALGQGPEFLTYFQNEAQLDKSGLPSDRFFAERPEGSVSTLKIQRTQQEDSAVYLCASSPGQDGYEQYFGPGTRLTVT.

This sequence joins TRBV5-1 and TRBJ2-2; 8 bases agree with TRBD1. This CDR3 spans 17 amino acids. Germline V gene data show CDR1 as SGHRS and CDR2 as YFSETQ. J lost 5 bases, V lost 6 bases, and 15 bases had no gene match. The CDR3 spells CASTVEFRTGRTGELFF. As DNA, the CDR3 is TGCGCCAGCACGGTCGAATTCAGGACAGGGCGAACCGGGGAGCTGTTTTTT.